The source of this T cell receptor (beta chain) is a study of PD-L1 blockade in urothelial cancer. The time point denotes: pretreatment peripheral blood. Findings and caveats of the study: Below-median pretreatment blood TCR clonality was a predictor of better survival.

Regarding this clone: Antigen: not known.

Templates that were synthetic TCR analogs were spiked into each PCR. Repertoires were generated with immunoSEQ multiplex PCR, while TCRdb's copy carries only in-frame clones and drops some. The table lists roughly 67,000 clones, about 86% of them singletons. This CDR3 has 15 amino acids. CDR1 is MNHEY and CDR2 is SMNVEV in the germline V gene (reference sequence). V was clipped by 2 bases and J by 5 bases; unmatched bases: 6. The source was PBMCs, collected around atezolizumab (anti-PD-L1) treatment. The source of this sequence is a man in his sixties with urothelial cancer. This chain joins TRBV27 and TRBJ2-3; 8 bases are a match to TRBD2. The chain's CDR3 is CASSLVAGGGDTQYF. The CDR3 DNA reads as TGTGCCAGCAGTTTAGTCGCGGGGGGCGGAGATACGCAGTATTTT.